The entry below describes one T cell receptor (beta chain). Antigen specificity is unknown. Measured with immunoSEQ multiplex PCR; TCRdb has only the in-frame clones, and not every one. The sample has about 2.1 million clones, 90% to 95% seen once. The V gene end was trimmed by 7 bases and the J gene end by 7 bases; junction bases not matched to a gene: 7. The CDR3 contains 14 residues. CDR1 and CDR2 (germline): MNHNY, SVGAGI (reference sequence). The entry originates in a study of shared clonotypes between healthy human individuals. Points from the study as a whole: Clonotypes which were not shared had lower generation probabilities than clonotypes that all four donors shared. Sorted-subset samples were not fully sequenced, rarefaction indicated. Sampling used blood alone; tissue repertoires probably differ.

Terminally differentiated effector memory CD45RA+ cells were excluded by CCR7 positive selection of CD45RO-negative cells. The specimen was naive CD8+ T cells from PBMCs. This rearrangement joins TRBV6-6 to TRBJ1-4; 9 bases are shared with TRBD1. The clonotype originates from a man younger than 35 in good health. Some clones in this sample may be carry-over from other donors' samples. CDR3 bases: TGTGCCAGCAACTACCCGACAGGGGGTGAAAAACTGTTTTTT. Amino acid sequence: CASNYPTGGEKLFF.